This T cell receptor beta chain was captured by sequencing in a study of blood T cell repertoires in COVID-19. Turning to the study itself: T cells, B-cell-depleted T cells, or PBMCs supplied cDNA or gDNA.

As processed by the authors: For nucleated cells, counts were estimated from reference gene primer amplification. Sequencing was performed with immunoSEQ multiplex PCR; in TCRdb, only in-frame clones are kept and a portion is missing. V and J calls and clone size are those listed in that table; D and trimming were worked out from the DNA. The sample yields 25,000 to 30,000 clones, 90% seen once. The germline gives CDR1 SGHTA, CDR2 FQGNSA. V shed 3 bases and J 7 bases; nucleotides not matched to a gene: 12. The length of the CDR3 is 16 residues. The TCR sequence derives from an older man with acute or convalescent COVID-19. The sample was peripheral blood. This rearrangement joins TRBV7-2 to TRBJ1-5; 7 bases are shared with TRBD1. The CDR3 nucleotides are TGTGCCAGCAGCTTTATAGGAGGGGGCGGTGGGCAGCCCCAGCATTTT. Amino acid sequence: CASSFIGGGGGQPQHF.